This TCR beta chain was obtained from a study of T cell responses to AZD1222 COVID-19 vaccine. Points from the study as a whole: Repertoire collection took place solely once the T cell response had peaked. Baseline serostatus was positive in only a handful of AZD1222 recipients. The donors showed a predominance of white British ancestry and of females, with possible underestimation of clonal diversity.

V trimming: 4 bases; J trimming: 5 bases; junction bases outside the gene matches: 12. This CDR3 has 16 amino acids. Germline-derived CDR1 and CDR2 are SGHDT and YYEEEE. Only in-frame clones appear in the TCRdb table, and some are missing; sequencing was by immunoSEQ multiplex PCR. The repertoire includes over 85,000 clones, about four fifths of them detected once, and 3.5% to 5.5% sits in the top ten. As for this clone: The antigen is not known.

The starting material was peripheral blood, obtained on day 0 of AZD1222 vaccination. The origin of this receptor is an adult in good health. The genes are TRBV5-6 and TRBJ2-5; TRBD2 matches 9 bases. The CDR3 sequence: CASSSGTSRERETQYF. DNA of the CDR3: TGTGCCAGCAGCAGTGGGACTAGCCGGGAGCGGGAGACCCAGTACTTC.